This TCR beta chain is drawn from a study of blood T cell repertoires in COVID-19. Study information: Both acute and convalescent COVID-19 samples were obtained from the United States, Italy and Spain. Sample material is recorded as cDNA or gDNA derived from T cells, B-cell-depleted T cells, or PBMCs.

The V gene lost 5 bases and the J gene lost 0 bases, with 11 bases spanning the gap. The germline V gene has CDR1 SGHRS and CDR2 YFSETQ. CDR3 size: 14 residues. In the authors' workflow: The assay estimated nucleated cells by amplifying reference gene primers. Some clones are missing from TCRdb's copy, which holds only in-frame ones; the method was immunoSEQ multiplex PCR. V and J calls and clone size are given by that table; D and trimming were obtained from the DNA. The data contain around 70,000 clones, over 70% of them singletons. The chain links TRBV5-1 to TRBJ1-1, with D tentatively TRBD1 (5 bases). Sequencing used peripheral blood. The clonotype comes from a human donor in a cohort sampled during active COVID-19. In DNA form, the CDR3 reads TGCGCCAGCAGAGGAGGGACCATGAACACTGAAGCTTTCTTT. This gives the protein CASRGGTMNTEAFF.